A selection of T cell receptor beta chains follows, all from one sample in a study of blood T cell repertoires in COVID-19. Assay: immunoSEQ multiplex PCR; the TCRdb copy retains only in-frame clones and omits some. The sample has around 21,000 clones, around 90% seen once. What was sequenced was peripheral blood. Receptors were obtained from a woman of 80 years or more with active COVID-19. The CDR3 runs from the conserved cysteine through the conserved F or W. Each record gives: D gene, clone size, V gene, J gene, CDR3 DNA, CDR3 protein. The D gene is left open where the match is weak. Only part of the rows carry a size: once, few, many, or a class if the clone is expanded.

>TRBD1|NA|TRBV7-2|TRBJ1-2
TGTGCCAGCAGCTTAGGGGACAGGGGAAGTCGGGGCTACACCTTC
CASSLGDRGSRGYTF
>TRBD2|NA|TRBV4-3|TRBJ2-3
TGCGCCAGCAGCCCGGAGTCACTAGCGAGTACAGATACGCAGTATTTT
CASSPESLASTDTQYF
>TRBD2|once|TRBV7-6|TRBJ2-7
TGTGCCAGCAGCTTAGGGGGGGGTAGTGGATACGAGCAGTACTTC
CASSLGGGSGYEQYF
>NA|NA|TRBV6-1|TRBJ1-1
TGTGCCAGCAGTGAACTGAGGGCCAAAGAAGCTTTCTTT
CASSELRAKEAFF
>TRBD1|NA|TRBV6-1|TRBJ1-4
TGTGCCAGCAGAGAAACAGGGGTGGGGGCCCCAAATGAAAAACTGTTTTTT
CASRETGVGAPNEKLFF
>NA|NA|TRBV11-2|TRBJ2-3
TGTGTCAGCAGTCTTGAGGGGGGGGATACAGATACGCAGTATTTT
CVSSLEGGDTDTQYF
>NA|few|TRBV29-1|TRBJ2-3
TGCAGCGGCGGCGGCCGGAGCACAGATACGCAGTATTTT
CSGGGRSTDTQYF
>NA|NA|TRBV7-8|TRBJ1-2
TGTGCCAGCAGCGCGCACAGGGAGAATGGCTACACCTTC
CASSAHRENGYTF
>NA|NA|TRBV7-6|TRBJ2-1
TGTGCCAGCAGCTTAGATGGGCGGGGTTACAATGAGCAGTTCTTC
CASSLDGRGYNEQFF
>NA|NA|TRBV7-2|TRBJ1-3
TGTGCCAGCAGCTTATCCGGGTTCACTGGAAACACCATATATTTT
CASSLSGFTGNTIYF
>NA|few|TRBV20-1|TRBJ1-2
TGCAGTGCTAGTCAGGGGAGTTATGGCTACACCTTC
CSASQGSYGYTF
>NA|NA|TRBV7-9|TRBJ1-3
TGTGCCAGCAGCTTCCAGAACGCTTTCGGGAACACCATATATTTT
CASSFQNAFGNTIYF
>TRBD1|NA|TRBV5-1|TRBJ1-1
TGCGCCAGCAGCCAACAGACAGGGGCGAACACTGAAGCTTTCTTT
CASSQQTGANTEAFF
>TRBD1|once|TRBV27|TRBJ1-2
TGTGCCAGCAGTCGAACAGGGGGATTTGGTGGCTACACCTTC
CASSRTGGFGGYTF
>TRBD1|NA|TRBV7-9|TRBJ1-6
TGTGCCAGCAGCGGACAGGGGGACGCCTATAATTCACCCCTCCACTTT
CASSGQGDAYNSPLHF
>TRBD1|NA|TRBV19|TRBJ1-5
TGTGCCAGTAGTTGGACAGGGGGCCCTTATAGCAATCAGCCCCAGCATTTT
CASSWTGGPYSNQPQHF
>TRBD1|NA|TRBV19|TRBJ2-5
TGTGCCAGTAGGCCGACAGGGGAGGAGACCCAGTACTTC
CASRPTGEETQYF
>TRBD1|NA|TRBV6-5|TRBJ2-3
TGTGCCAGCAGTTCCCTGACAGGGCCAGATACGCAGTATTTT
CASSSLTGPDTQYF
>NA|NA|TRBV5-1|TRBJ1-1
TGCGCCAGCAGCTTGAAGCACGGGACACCGGCGAGTACTGAAGCTTTCTTT
CASSLKHGTPASTEAFF
>NA|once|TRBV28|TRBJ2-7
TGTGCCAGCAGTTTGCGATACGAGCAGTACTTC
CASSLRYEQYF
>TRBD1|NA|TRBV19|TRBJ1-1
TGTGCCAGCCGAGGACAGGCGAACACTGAAGCTTTCTTT
CASRGQANTEAFF
>TRBD1|NA|TRBV14|TRBJ2-7
TGTGCCAGCAGGCGAGGGCGGGACAGGGTCCACGAGCAGTACTTC
CASRRGRDRVHEQYF
>NA|NA|TRBV9|TRBJ2-5
TGTGCCAGCAGCGGCGCGCGGGCCCAAGAGACCCAGTACTTC
CASSGARAQETQYF
>TRBD2|NA|TRBV11-2|TRBJ2-5
TGTGCCAGCCAAGGAGGTAGCGGGTTCCCGGAGACCCAGTACTTC
CASQGGSGFPETQYF
>NA|NA|TRBV7-5|TRBJ2-5
TGTGCCAGAAGCTCAAAGAGGTCCCAGTACTTC
CARSSKRSQYF
>NA|NA|TRBV14|TRBJ2-7
TGTGCCAGCAGCCAAGATTTTATGAGAGGTTCCTACGAGCAGTACTTC
CASSQDFMRGSYEQYF
>NA|NA|TRBV12-3/TRBV12-4|TRBJ1-2
TGTGCCAGCACCTCAGGGGTTGGTGGCTACACCTTC
CASTSGVGGYTF
>TRBD1|NA|TRBV7-2|TRBJ2-4
TGTGCCAGCAGCCCGAGCCGGACAGGGAGAAACATTCAGTACTTC
CASSPSRTGRNIQYF
>NA|NA|TRBV7-9|TRBJ2-3
TGTGCCAGCAGCTTAGAGTGGGATTTGGTCGGGTCCGGGGAAGGTACGCAGTATTTT
CASSLEWDLVGSGEGTQYF
>NA|NA|TRBV6-6|TRBJ1-1
TGTGCCAGCAGTTACGGGACACAGAACACTGAAGCTTTCTTT
CASSYGTQNTEAFF
>TRBD1|NA|TRBV7-8|TRBJ1-4
TGTGCCAGCAGCTTAGGCCGGGACAGGGCCGACCTCCGCGAAAAACTGTTTTTT
CASSLGRDRADLREKLFF
>TRBD1|NA|TRBV4-3|TRBJ1-6
TGCGCCAGCAGCCAAGGTACCCAGGGGGCCTATAATTCACCCCTCCACTTT
CASSQGTQGAYNSPLHF
>NA|NA|TRBV29-1|TRBJ1-3
TGCAGCGTCCGGGGGGGTGGAAACACCATATATTTT
CSVRGGGNTIYF
>TRBD1|NA|TRBV5-1|TRBJ1-1
TGCGCCAGCAGCCCCGGACAGGGGCCGGGGACTGAAGCTTTCTTT
CASSPGQGPGTEAFF
>NA|NA|TRBV10-3|TRBJ2-1
TGTGCCATCAGTCAGGGTAGGGATGAGCAGTTCTTC
CAISQGRDEQFF
>NA|NA|TRBV12-3/TRBV12-4|TRBJ2-5
TGTGCCAGCAGTTCCCGAGGGACCCAGTACTTC
CASSSRGTQYF
>TRBD1|NA|TRBV2|TRBJ2-7
TGTGCCAGCAGGGGGACAGGGGATTACGAGCAGTACTTC
CASRGTGDYEQYF
>TRBD1|few|TRBV7-9|TRBJ1-4
TGTGCCAGCAGCCCACAGGGGATGACGATTGGGGAAAAACTGTTTTTT
CASSPQGMTIGEKLFF
>NA|NA|TRBV7-9|TRBJ1-3
TGTGCCAGCAGAGGGGGACGCATCTCTGGAAACACCATATATTTT
CASRGGRISGNTIYF
>TRBD2|NA|TRBV3-1/TRBV3-2|TRBJ2-3
TGTGCCAGCAGCCAAGAGTCAGGGACTAGCGGGGGGATTAGCACAGATACGCAGTATTTT
CASSQESGTSGGISTDTQYF
>NA|once|TRBV5-6|TRBJ2-5
TGTGCCAGCAGCTGGAGGTTCGGGGAGACCCAGTACTTC
CASSWRFGETQYF
>TRBD1|NA|TRBV9|TRBJ2-7
TGTGCCAGCAGCCCCCAATGGGACAGGACCTCCTACGAGCAGTACTTC
CASSPQWDRTSYEQYF
>NA|NA|TRBV20-1|TRBJ2-3
TGCAGTGCTAGTGACCTCACAGATACGCAGTATTTT
CSASDLTDTQYF
>NA|NA|TRBV4-2|TRBJ1-2
TGTGCCAGCAGCCAAGAATTAGGGGGTACTTCGGCCCGAATATTC
CASSQELGGTSARIF
>NA|NA|TRBV3-1/TRBV3-2|TRBJ2-3
TGTGCCAGCAGCCAAGAGAGCATCGCAGATACGCAGTATTTT
CASSQESIADTQYF
>TRBD1|once|TRBV5-1|TRBJ2-5
TGCGCCAGCAGCCAACTCGGACAGGCCACCCAGTACTTC
CASSQLGQATQYF
>NA|NA|TRBV9|TRBJ1-1
TGTGCCAGCAGCGTAGGCGGGGTTTTGAACACTGAAGCTTTCTTT
CASSVGGVLNTEAFF
>TRBD2|NA|TRBV5-1|TRBJ2-3
TGCGCCAGCAGCTTGGGGCGGGGGTCAGATACGCAGTATTTT
CASSLGRGSDTQYF
>NA|NA|TRBV11-2|TRBJ2-2
TGTGCCAGCACCCCAGGTCAGGGGACCGGGGAGCTGTTTTTT
CASTPGQGTGELFF
>TRBD1|once|TRBV25-1|TRBJ1-2
TGTGCCACTTGGGGACAGGGGACGGCCTCTGGCTATGGCTACACCTTC
CATWGQGTASGYGYTF
>NA|NA|TRBV7-9|TRBJ2-1
TGTGCCAGCAGCTCCGAGGGAAATGAGCAGTTCTTC
CASSSEGNEQFF
>NA|once|TRBV3-1/TRBV3-2|TRBJ1-3
TGTGCCAGCAGCCAAAACAGCCCGGGAACTGGAAACACCATATATTTT
CASSQNSPGTGNTIYF
>NA|NA|TRBV11-1|TRBJ1-1
TGTGCCAGCAGCCAGGGCCCCCGGGAGGGGAACACTGAAGCTTTCTTT
CASSQGPREGNTEAFF
>NA|NA|TRBV5-1|TRBJ2-5
TGCGCCAGCAGCTTAGGAAGGGGAGAGACCCAGTACTTC
CASSLGRGETQYF
>NA|NA|TRBV2|TRBJ1-4
TGTGCCAGCAGTATGGGCAGGGTGAATGAAAAACTGTTTTTT
CASSMGRVNEKLFF